What follows is one T cell receptor beta chain and its context. Specified time point: peripheral blood 6 weeks after treatment start. The repertoire was sequenced with immunoSEQ multiplex PCR; TCRdb's copy has only in-frame clones and lacks some. This sample has around 110,000 clones, with around 90% found just once. This sample was included in a study of PD-L1 blockade in urothelial cancer. CDR1 is SQVTM, CDR2 ANQGSEA, per germline. This CDR3 has 13 amino acids. The V and J ends lost 7 bases and 0 bases, in that order; junction bases with no gene match: 3. The starting material was PBMCs, obtained around atezolizumab (anti-PD-L1) treatment. The source is a man in his fifties or sixties with urothelial cancer. V gene TRBV29-1 combines with J gene TRBJ1-2, with 9 positions matching TRBD1. CDR3 region: CSGGDRANYGYTF. CDR3 coding DNA: TGCAGCGGGGGGGACAGGGCTAACTATGGCTACACCTTC.